The 16 T cell receptor beta chains listed next were all sequenced from one sample in a study of glioma-infiltrating T cells. TCR alpha and beta CDR3 regions were amplified from RNA using iRepertoire nested multiplex PCR. One entry per CDR3 protein results from TCRdb running MiXCR on the multiplex PCR reads. The sample contains approximately 120,000 distinct CDR3 sequences, about 23% of which appear only once. Sequenced input: glioma tissue, nonneoplastic brain tissue, or PBMCs (not recorded which). These receptors were taken from a human donor with low-grade glioma or glioblastoma, undergoing nonglioma brain surgery, or in good health (not recorded which).

This clonotype was detected many times. The chain links TRBV19 to TRBJ2-7, with a possible D match to TRBD1 (6 bases). CDR1 and CDR2 (germline): LNHDA, SQIVND (reference sequence). The CDR3 consists of 14 residues. V shed 3 bases and J shed 5 bases, with 14 bases lying between them. The CDR3 nucleotides read TGTGCCAGTAGTATTAACCAGGGGATCAACGAGCAGTACTTC. Protein: CASSINQGINEQYF. The full variable domain, rest sourced from reference TRBV19 and TRBJ2-7, is DGGITQSPKYLFRKEGQNVTLSCEQNLNHDAMYWYRQDPGQGLRLIYYSQIVNDFQKGDIAEGYSVSREKKESFPLTVTSAQKNPTAFYLCASSINQGINEQYFGPGTRLTVT.

This clonotype has ten or more counts. The chain joins TRBV19 to TRBJ1-2; tentative D call: TRBD1 (5 bases). This CDR3 has 17 residues. Trimming removed 5 bases from V and 2 bases from J, with 21 bases in between. Germline assignment: CDR1 LNHDA and CDR2 SQIVND (reference sequence). The CDR3 region has the DNA TGTGCCAGTAGTCCCGGGCAGCGGGCAGGGCTAAACTATGGCTACACCTTC. Protein sequence: CASSPGQRAGLNYGYTF.

The V gene is TRBV30, the J gene TRBJ2-6, with 9 bases lining up with TRBD1. Germline-derived CDR1 and CDR2 are GTSNPN and SVGIG (reference sequence). V trimming: 0 bases; J trimming: 0 bases; junction bases outside the gene matches: 3. The CDR3 is 17 amino acids. CDR3 DNA: TGTGCCTGGAGTGTATCGGGACAGGGCTCTGGGGCCAACGTCCTGACTTTC. This translates into CAWSVSGQGSGANVLTF.

As to this clonotype: This may come from a read error, since a much larger clone is one base off. The chain joins TRBV9 to TRBJ2-3; D is tentatively TRBD1 or TRBD2 (5 bases each). Trimming cost V 8 bases and J 5 bases, with 18 bases left between them. This CDR3 has 14 residues. Germline values: CDR1 SGDLS, CDR2 YYNGEE. The CDR3 DNA is TGTGCCAGAAGCTCGGGGCCGCTTGGAGATACGCAGTATTTT. Its translation: CARSSGPLGDTQYF.

There are many counts of this clonotype. This chain links TRBV6-1 with TRBJ1-6, with D tentatively TRBD1 (5 bases). Trimming cost V 6 bases and J 6 bases, with 12 bases left between them. Per the germline V gene, CDR1 is MNHNS and CDR2 is SASEGT. The CDR3 sequence is 14 residues long. The CDR3 bases are TGTGCCAGCAGCCAGACAGTAACTAATTCACCCCTCCACTTT. Protein: CASSQTVTNSPLHF.

This clonotype was seen at least ten times. This chain connects TRBV25-1 to TRBJ2-1; weak D call: TRBD2 (6 bases). Germline loops: CDR1 MGHDK, CDR2 SYGVNS. The CDR3 is made up of 12 amino acids. Trimming cost V 3 bases and J 8 bases, with 8 bases left between them. The CDR3 region has the DNA TGTGCCAGCAGTGAGCCGGGAGATGAGCAGTTCTTC. Translated: CASSEPGDEQFF.

Ten or more counts support this clonotype. The V call is TRBV4-2, the J call TRBJ2-3; possible D gene TRBD1, 5 bases. The CDR3 length is 15 residues. Germline-derived CDR1 and CDR2 are LGHNA and YNFKEQ. V was pared by 1 base and J by 2 bases, with 10 bases between. CDR3 sequence: CASSQVQGITDTQYF. The CDR3 coding sequence is TGTGCCAGCAGCCAAGTTCAGGGAATCACAGATACGCAGTATTTT.

With regard to this clonotype: One base away lies a much larger clone, so this may be a sequencing read error. The chain uses TRBV5-1 and TRBJ2-7; D not resolved. Germline V gives CDR1 SGHRS, CDR2 YFSETQ. The CDR3 totals 14 residues. CDR3 sequence (DNA): TGCGCCAGCGGCTTGGAACGGGCACTTAACGAGCAGTACTTC. Encoded protein: CASGLERALNEQYF. The full variable domain, completed using reference TRBV5-1 and TRBJ2-7, is KAGVTQTPRYLIKTRGQQVTLSCSPISGHRSVSWYQQTPGQGLQFLFEYFSETQRNKGNFPGRFSGRQFSNSRSEMNVSTLELGDSALYLCASGLERALNEQYFGPGTRLTVT.

This clonotype was detected a few times. The genes are TRBV29-1 and TRBJ2-1; tentatively, D is TRBD1 (6 bases). V lost 2 bases and J lost 4, with 21 bases in between. CDR3 size: 17 residues. Germline loops: CDR1 SQVTM, CDR2 ANQGSEA. The CDR3 protein is CSVEPPGAGARYNEQFF. In DNA, the CDR3 is TGCAGCGTTGAACCCCCTGGGGCAGGGGCAAGGTACAATGAGCAGTTCTTC.

This clonotype was observed many times. This chain connects TRBV7-2 to TRBJ1-1; no firm D call. The CDR3 runs to 13 residues. Trimming stripped 2 bases from V and 4 bases from J, with 8 bases between. Germline V gives CDR1 SGHTA, CDR2 FQGNSA. The CDR3 region is CASSLTPRTEAFF. CDR3 DNA: TGTGCCAGCAGCTTAACGCCTCGCACTGAAGCTTTCTTT.

As concerns this clonotype: At one end the junction does not follow the germline gene, possibly because of a read error. In DNA form, the CDR3 reads TGTGCCAGCAGGTCTAGCGGGGGGGGCTCCTACAATGAGCAGCTCTTC. Encoded protein: CASRSSGGGSYNEQLF. The rearrangement uses TRBV6-2 or TRBV6-3 and TRBJ2-1; 12 nucleotides align to TRBD2. This CDR3 has 16 amino acids. Germline lookup yields CDR1 MNHEY and CDR2 SVGEGT.

This clonotype was seen ten or more times. The chain carries TRBV2 and TRBJ2-5; TRBD1 might be the D (5 bases). Germline-derived CDR1 and CDR2 are SNHLY and FYNNEI. The CDR3 sequence is 13 residues long. V was pared by 4 bases and J by 1 base, with 7 bases between. This chain's CDR3 is CASSGRVQETQYF. DNA of the CDR3: TGTGCCAGCAGTGGCAGGGTCCAAGAGACCCAGTACTTC.

This clonotype was seen repeatedly, ten times or more. This chain connects TRBV7-2 to TRBJ2-3; TRBD2 matches 12 bases. The ends lost 5 bases at V and 5 bases at J; junction bases unmatched: 2. Germline lookup yields CDR1 SGHTA and CDR2 FQGNSA. The CDR3 covers 14 residues. As DNA, the CDR3 is TGTGCCAGCAGCCTGACTAGCGGGAGAGATACGCAGTATTTT. Translation gives CASSLTSGRDTQYF.

In its sample, this clonotype was seen many times. DNA of the CDR3: TGTGCCAGCAGTTGGGACAGTCCCTACAATGAGCAGTTCTTC. Translation gives CASSWDSPYNEQFF. The chain links TRBV28 to TRBJ2-1; 7 bases match TRBD1. This CDR3 is 14 amino acids long. The germline CDR1 and CDR2 sequences are MDHEN and SYDVKM. V was clipped by 4 bases and J by 2 bases; unmatched bases: 2.

A word on this clonotype: A read error may produce the germline difference seen at one junction end. CDR3 DNA: TGTGCCCGCCGCTTAACGGGGGGGGACACTGCAGCTTTCTTT. This encodes CARRLTGGDTAAFF. V is TRBV7-3 and J is TRBJ1-1; weak D call: TRBD1 (6 bases). Germline CDR1 and CDR2: SGHTA and FQGTGA. The CDR3 spans 14 residues.

This clonotype was seen at least ten times. The V call is TRBV6-6, the J call TRBJ1-1; D may be TRBD1 (5 bases). Per germline, CDR1 MNHNY and CDR2 SVGAGI (reference sequence). V was clipped by 1 base and J by 0 bases, with 18 bases between them. The CDR3 sequence is 18 residues long. CDR3 sequence reads: CASSYFFSQGYMNTEAFF. The CDR3 DNA reads TGTGCCAGCAGTTACTTCTTCTCGCAGGGTTATATGAACACTGAAGCTTTCTTT.